These 19 T cell receptor beta chains originate from one sample sequenced in a study of T cells in Graves' hyperthyroidism and ophthalmopathy. The CDR3 regions of TCR beta were amplified from RNA transcripts. The TCR CDR3 was amplified in a first-round RT-PCR using the HTBI primer set. TCRdb reanalysed the multiplex PCR reads using MiXCR and keeps one entry per CDR3 protein. The sample lists around 660,000 distinct CDR3 sequences; 45% were seen once. The sample comprised peripheral blood or thyroid tissue (not recorded which). These receptors all come from an adult man with Graves' disease, either hyperthyroidism or ophthalmopathy (not recorded which).

V gene TRBV20-1 combines with J gene TRBJ1-6; perhaps TRBD1 as D (5 bases). The CDR3 has 15 residues. Trimming took 2 bases from V and 7 from J, leaving 15 bases between them. CDR1 DFQATT and CDR2 SNEGSKA come from the germline V gene (reference sequence). CDR3 protein: CSARKQIRDNSPLHF. The CDR3 DNA is TGCAGTGCTAGAAAACAGATACGGGACAATTCACCCCTCCACTTT.

V is TRBV20-1 and J is TRBJ1-5, with D perhaps TRBD1 (6 bases). Trimming cost V 4 bases and J 6 bases, with 22 bases left between them. CDR3 length: 16 amino acids. The V gene's germline CDR1 is DFQATT and CDR2 SNEGSKA (reference sequence). The CDR3 coding sequence is TGCAGTGCTACGACCCCACGCGGCCGGACAGTTCAGCCCCAGCATTTT. Translating gives CSATTPRGRTVQPQHF.

The chain links TRBV20-1 to TRBJ1-1, with D perhaps TRBD1 (6 bases). Per germline, CDR1 DFQATT and CDR2 SNEGSKA (reference sequence). V dropped 6 bases and J dropped 3 bases, with 11 bases sitting between them. This CDR3 contains 12 residues. CDR3 bases: TGCAGTGCCGGGGAGGGGGACACTGAAGCTTTCTTT. Its translation is CSAGEGDTEAFF.

Note on this clonotype: A much larger clone sits a single nucleotide away, making a read error possible. This sequence joins TRBV15 and TRBJ1-5, with a possible D match to TRBD1 (6 bases). The CDR3 sequence is 18 residues long. V gave up 1 base and J gave up 0 bases, with 16 bases separating them. CDR1 and CDR2 (germline): LNHNV, YYDKDF (reference sequence). The CDR3, as DNA: TGTGCCACCAGCAGAGCAAGAGGACAGCAGTATAGCAATCAGCCCCAGCATTTT. Its protein is CATSRARGQQYSNQPQHF.

Comment on this clonotype: A much larger clone differs from this one at a single base, so this may be a read error. The CDR3, as DNA: TGTGCCAGCAGCTTAGGGACTAGCGACTACGAGCAGTACTTC. Translating it yields CASSLGTSDYEQYF. The rearrangement joins TRBV7-9 to TRBJ2-7, with 9 bases matching TRBD2. V lost 1 base to trimming and J lost 3 bases; unmatched junction nucleotides: 1. Germline V gene lookup returns CDR1 SEHNR and CDR2 FQNEAQ (reference sequence). CDR3 length equals 14 residues.

This clonotype was found a few times. This chain uses TRBV19 with TRBJ1-5, with 8 bases that match TRBD1. The CDR3 consists of 15 residues. The V segment lost 6 bases and the J segment 7 bases; nucleotides outside the gene matches: 11. Germline CDR1 and CDR2: LNHDA and SQIVND (reference sequence). In DNA form, the CDR3 reads TGTGCCAGTAGAAAAACAGGACAGGGCTGGCAGCCCCAGCATTTT. It yields the protein CASRKTGQGWQPQHF.

V and J are TRBV11-2 and TRBJ1-1; the match to TRBD1 covers 8 bases. The CDR3 length is 15 residues. After removal of 0 bases from V and 10 bases from J, the junction contained 10 bases not matched to a gene. Germline V gene data show CDR1 as SGHAT and CDR2 as FQNNGV. As DNA, the CDR3 is TGTGCCAGCAGCTTAGAACTTGGTCAGGGGGCAAGAGCTTTCTTT. Amino acid sequence: CASSLELGQGARAFF.

This clonotype was counted once. The V gene is TRBV20-1, the J gene TRBJ1-5; TRBD1 matches 7 bases. The CDR3 spans 12 residues. Germline assignment: CDR1 DFQATT and CDR2 SNEGSKA (reference sequence). J lost 7 bases, V lost 6 bases, and 6 bases had no gene match. The chain's CDR3 is CSADRETQPQHF. CDR3 in DNA: TGCAGTGCCGACAGGGAAACGCAGCCCCAGCATTTT.

In the case of this clonotype: A much bigger clone sits one base away, suggesting this may be a read error. V usage is TRBV11-2 and J usage is TRBJ1-3; D uncertain. CDR1 SGHAT and CDR2 FQNNGV come from the germline V gene. V lost 5 bases and J lost 0, with 11 bases in between. The CDR3 is made up of 15 amino acids. CDR3 in amino acids: CASSQDLVSGNTIYF. The DNA of the CDR3 is TGTGCCAGCAGCCAAGATCTTGTCTCTGGAAACACCATATATTTT.

In regard to this clonotype: A much larger clone lies a single base off, so this may be a read error. The chain recombines TRBV6-1 with TRBJ1-6, with unresolved D. V was pared by 1 base and J by 6 bases, with 10 bases between. The CDR3 spans 15 residues. The V gene's germline CDR1 is MNHNS and CDR2 SASEGT. As DNA, the CDR3 is TGTGCCAGCAGTGAAGAAGGGTTCGGTAATTCACCCCTCCACTTT. This sequence encodes CASSEEGFGNSPLHF.

Remarks on this clonotype: This may be a read error: a much more frequent sequence differs by one nucleotide. The rearrangement uses TRBV24-1 and TRBJ1-5; 7 bases fit TRBD1. After removal of 5 bases from V and 6 bases from J, the junction contained 6 bases not matched to a gene. Looked up from germline, CDR1 is KGHDR and CDR2 is SFDVKD. CDR3 length: 14 residues. The CDR3 DNA sequence: TGTGCCACCAGTGGTCGACAGGGCCCTCAGCCCCAGCATTTT. Translating it yields CATSGRQGPQPQHF.

This clonotype occurred once. The genes are TRBV29-1 and TRBJ1-1, with TRBD1 matching over 8 bases. The germline gives CDR1 SQVTM, CDR2 ANQGSEA. This CDR3 has 13 residues. V was clipped by 3 bases and J by 3 bases; unmatched bases: 3. The CDR3 is CSVDARGHTEAFF. CDR3 nucleotides: TGCAGCGTTGACGCCAGGGGGCACACTGAAGCTTTCTTT. The full variable domain, rest sourced from reference TRBV29-1 and TRBJ1-1, is SAVISQKPSRDICQRGTSLTIQCQVDSQVTMMFWYRQQPGQSLTLIATANQGSEATYESGFVIDKFPISRPNLTFSTLTVSNMSPEDSSIYLCSVDARGHTEAFFGQGTRLTVV.

The chain is built from TRBV2 and TRBJ1-5, with TRBD1 as a possible D gene (6 bases). The CDR3 runs 15 residues. Germline lookup yields CDR1 SNHLY and CDR2 FYNNEI. Deletions cut 8 bases from V and 2 bases from J, with 16 bases between. In DNA, the CDR3 is TGTGCCAGCTCACCATCAGGGGAGGGCAATCAGCCCCAGCATTTT. It is translated as CASSPSGEGNQPQHF.

J is TRBJ1-3 and V is TRBV7-8, with TRBD1 as a possible D gene (5 bases). Germline CDR1 reads SGHVS; CDR2 reads FQNEAQ. V lost 5 bases and J lost 0, with 14 bases in between. This CDR3 contains 16 residues. Written as DNA, the CDR3 is TGTGCCAGCAGCGGAGGGGCGGGCAGCTCTGGAAACACCATATATTTT. This sequence encodes CASSGGAGSSGNTIYF.

The gene calls are TRBV6-5 and TRBJ1-3; TRBD1 is a possible D gene (5 bases). The CDR3 totals 14 residues. Germline-derived CDR1 and CDR2 are MNHEY and SVGAGI. V dropped 2 bases and J dropped 5 bases, with 10 bases sitting between them. The CDR3 sequence: CASSYDRRRNTIYF. The CDR3 DNA sequence: TGTGCCAGCAGTTACGACAGACGCAGAAACACCATATATTTT.

J is TRBJ2-7 and V is TRBV10-3; 8 bases match TRBD1. The length of the CDR3 is 18 residues. J was trimmed by 4 bases and V by 4 bases; bases with no gene match: 18. Germline values: CDR1 ENHRY, CDR2 SYGVKD. CDR3 nucleotide sequence: TGTGCCATCAGTGCTACCGGGACAGGATCCGGGCCCCTATACGAGCAGTACTTC. It yields the protein CAISATGTGSGPLYEQYF.

This chain links TRBV12-3 or TRBV12-4 with TRBJ2-5; tentative D call: TRBD2 (6 bases). V was cut by 7 bases and J by 9 bases, with 18 bases left in between. This CDR3 has 13 amino acids. The CDR3 DNA follows: TGTGCCAGCAAGAGGGGCGGGAATCAGCCCCAGTACTTC. Translated: CASKRGGNQPQYF.

This clonotype appeared once. The chain is built from TRBV15 and TRBJ2-7; 11 positions agree with TRBD1. V dropped 5 bases and J dropped 6; count of bases not matched to a gene: 6. Germline assignment: CDR1 LNHNV and CDR2 YYDKDF (reference sequence). This CDR3 spans 14 amino acids. CDR3 in DNA: TGTGCCACCAGCGCGGACAGGGGGCTGACCGAGCAGTACTTC. Protein: CATSADRGLTEQYF.

The table lists this clonotype with many counts. The rearrangement joins TRBV29-1 to TRBJ1-1; the D is unclear. The V gene lost 3 bases and the J gene lost 3 bases, with 2 bases spanning the gap. The germline CDR1 and CDR2 sequences are SQVTM and ANQGSEA. The CDR3 has 10 amino acids. CDR3 protein: CSVEHTEAFF. CDR3 coding DNA: TGCAGCGTTGAGCACACTGAAGCTTTCTTT.